Each of the 11 T cell receptor beta chains below was sequenced from the same sample in a study of T cell repertoires in cytomegalovirus infection. What these receptors recognize is not known. TCRdb re-analysed the reads in MiXCR, keeping a single row per CDR3 protein. Here the sample spans fewer than 850,000 distinct CDR3 sequences, 25% to 30% being singletons. The sequences come from cultured CD8+ T cells from PBMCs, collected from culture after CMV antigen stimulation. These receptors were obtained from a human donor in good health (CMV status not recorded). Some clones in this sample may be carry-over from other donors' samples.

The chain combines TRBV24-1 with TRBJ1-3; no clear D. The CDR3 consists of 13 residues. Germline loops: CDR1 KGHDR, CDR2 SFDVKD. Trimming stripped 0 bases from V and 8 bases from J, with 7 bases between. DNA for the CDR3: TGTGCCACCAGTGATTTGTCGGGCGACACCATATATTTT. Residues: CATSDLSGDTIYF.

This clonotype has just a few counts. The genes are TRBV28 and TRBJ1-2; 11 bases are a match to TRBD1. Losses at the gene ends were 3 bases for V and 4 bases for J; bases not matched to a gene: 4. Germline V gives CDR1 MDHEN, CDR2 SYDVKM. This CDR3 contains 15 residues. The CDR3 spells CASSLGTGGVYGYTF. DNA of the CDR3: TGTGCCAGCAGTTTGGGGACAGGGGGGGTCTATGGCTACACCTTC.

The chain recombines TRBV5-1 with TRBJ1-1; no clear D. The V and J ends lost 0 bases and 1 base respectively, with 10 bases between them. CDR3 length: 15 residues. Germline V gene data show CDR1 as SGHRS and CDR2 as YFSETQ. The CDR3 region is CASSLDWLGNTEAFF. The CDR3 nucleotides read TGCGCCAGCAGCTTGGACTGGTTGGGGAACACTGAAGCTTTCTTT.

V and J are TRBV13 and TRBJ2-1; perhaps TRBD2 as D (6 bases). Trimming took 7 bases from V and 3 from J, leaving 10 bases between them. Germline V gene lookup returns CDR1 PRHDT and CDR2 FYEKMQ (reference sequence). CDR3 length: 13 amino acids. Here the CDR3 DNA reads TGTGCCAGCAACGGAGGGTTCTACAATGAGCAGTTCTTC. It yields the protein CASNGGFYNEQFF.

This clonotype was seen a handful of times. The chain carries TRBV7-2 and TRBJ1-3; the D gene is possibly TRBD1 (5 bases). This CDR3 is 17 amino acids long. V lost 8 bases, J lost 0 bases, and 20 bases lay in between. Germline lookup yields CDR1 SGHTA and CDR2 FQGNSA. The CDR3 bases are TGTGCCAGCTCGCACGGCGGGCAGGGTAACTCTGGAAACACCATATATTTT. Protein product: CASSHGGQGNSGNTIYF. Combining the CDR3 with reference TRBV7-2 and TRBJ1-3 gives the whole variable domain GAGVSQSPSNKVTEKGKDVELRCDPISGHTALYWYRQSLGQGLEFLIYFQGNSAPDKSGLPSDRFSAERTGGSVSTLTIQRTQQEDSAVYLCASSHGGQGNSGNTIYFGEGSWLTVV.

This clonotype showed up many times. CDR3 in DNA: TGTGCCAGCAGCTCCTCTGGCAGTACCCTACTTGAAGCTTTCTTT. Translated: CASSSSGSTLLEAFF. The V gene is TRBV7-6, the J gene TRBJ1-1; D is unresolved. CDR1 and CDR2 (germline): SGHVS, FNYEAQ. The germline V and J ends were trimmed by 4 bases and 7 bases, with 19 bases remaining between them. The CDR3 has 15 residues.

This chain uses TRBV6-5 with TRBJ2-7; 7 bases are shared with TRBD1. Germline V CDR1 and CDR2: MNHEY, SVGAGI. The CDR3 has 16 amino acids. Trimming took 6 bases from V and 2 from J; bases not matched to a gene: 13. The CDR3 DNA is TGTGCCAGCAGGCTCTCCGTACAGGGGCTTGCCTACGAGCAGTACTTC. Its protein product is CASRLSVQGLAYEQYF.

This clonotype was recorded a few times. The gene calls are TRBV11-3 and TRBJ2-7; no reliable D call. Trimming took 2 bases from V and 0 from J, leaving 8 bases between them. CDR1 SGHNT and CDR2 YENEEA come from the germline V gene. CDR3 length: 14 residues. The CDR3 sequence: CASSLKTISYEQYV. The CDR3 region has the DNA TGTGCCAGCAGCTTAAAAACCATCTCCTACGAGCAGTACGTC.

This clonotype was counted a few times. The DNA for the CDR3 is TGTGCCAGCAGTTTACTACCTACGGGACGGTATGGCTACACCTTC. Its translation: CASSLLPTGRYGYTF. The chain employs TRBV28 and TRBJ1-2; weak D call: TRBD1 (5 bases). Germline V lookup: CDR1 MDHEN, CDR2 SYDVKM. Between the trimmed V and J ends, which lost 2 bases and 5 bases, there was a span of 15 bases. The CDR3 loop spans 15 amino acids.

The chain recombines TRBV6-1 with TRBJ1-2; D gene unclear. The CDR3 sequence is 14 residues long. Germline V gene sequence: CDR1 MNHNS, CDR2 SASEGT. V lost 10 bases to trimming and J lost 0 bases, with 15 bases between them. The chain's CDR3 is CAIQKRIANYGYTF. In DNA form, the CDR3 reads TGTGCCATCCAGAAGCGGATAGCTAACTATGGCTACACCTTC.

This chain uses TRBV28 with TRBJ1-5; D possibly corresponds to TRBD1 (5 bases). The length of the CDR3 is 15 residues. V was clipped by 6 bases and J by 7 bases, with 19 bases between them. CDR1 and CDR2 from the germline V gene are MDHEN and SYDVKM. The DNA for the CDR3 is TGTGCCAGCAGATTAAGACAGCAACACATGCAGCCCCAGCATTTT. It is translated as CASRLRQQHMQPQHF. Full variable domain (missing parts from reference TRBV28 and TRBJ1-5): DVKVTQSSRYLVKRTGEKVFLECVQDMDHENMFWYRQDPGLGLRLIYFSYDVKMKEKGDIPEGYSVSREKKERFSLILESASTNQTSMYLCASRLRQQHMQPQHFGDGTRLSIL.